Listed below are T cell receptor beta chains from one sample, sequenced in a study of T cells after yellow fever vaccination. TCRdb analysed the 5' RACE reads with MiXCR anew, one entry per CDR3 protein. Among nearly 550,000 distinct CDR3 sequences, 15% to 20% were seen once, and the ten largest hold around 15%. This specimen was PBMCs, taken 15 days after the yellow fever booster vaccination. These receptors all come from a man aged 25 to 40 who received the YFV17D yellow fever vaccine. Both conserved end residues are part of each CDR3. Fields, in order: clone size, D gene, V gene, J gene, CDR3 protein, CDR3 DNA. A D gene is named only where the DNA matches it firmly. Size is omitted from some rows. Given values are once, few, many or a class for expanded clones.

-	TRBD2	TRBV20-1	TRBJ2-1	CSARGLLGLAGLREQFF	TGCAGTGCTAGGGGCCTTCTTGGACTAGCGGGGCTTAGGGAGCAGTTCTTC
many	-	TRBV5-1	TRBJ2-7	CASSLADTYEQYF	TGCGCCAGCAGCTTAGCAGATACCTACGAGCAGTACTTC
-	-	TRBV7-2	TRBJ2-3	CASSPRRGSTDTQYF	TGTGCCAGCAGCCCCCGGAGGGGTAGCACAGATACGCAGTATTTT
many	TRBD2	TRBV9	TRBJ2-1	CASSGTSGNNEQFF	TGTGCCAGCAGTGGGACTAGCGGGAACAATGAGCAGTTCTTC
-	-	TRBV5-1	TRBJ2-7	CASSFPLRGDPTYEQYF	TGCGCCAGCAGCTTCCCATTAAGAGGGGACCCGACCTACGAGCAGTACTTC
once	-	TRBV30	TRBJ2-5	CAWSGDRGQETQYF	TGTGCCTGGAGTGGGGATCGAGGCCAAGAGACCCAGTACTTC
-	TRBD2	TRBV11-2	TRBJ2-1	CASSLVLFSGRGNEQFF	TGTGCCAGCAGCTTAGTTCTCTTTAGCGGGAGGGGCAATGAGCAGTTCTTC
many	TRBD1	TRBV2	TRBJ2-7	CASSLGTGFYEQYF	TGTGCCAGCTCCTTGGGGACAGGGTTCTACGAGCAGTACTTC
-	TRBD2	TRBV7-7	TRBJ2-5	CASSSRAGDQETQYF	TGTGCCAGCAGCTCCCGAGCGGGAGACCAAGAGACCCAGTACTTC
few	-	TRBV7-9	TRBJ2-2	CASTYGTGEGGELFF	TGTGCCAGCACTTATGGGACGGGAGAAGGCGGGGAGCTGTTTTTT
few	-	TRBV15	TRBJ2-1	CATSRQALANNEQFF	TGTGCCACCAGCAGACAGGCTTTGGCCAACAATGAGCAGTTCTTC
-	-	TRBV15	TRBJ2-1	CATSRDRGYSYNEQFF	TGTGCCACCAGCAGAGATCGGGGTTACTCCTACAATGAGCAGTTCTTC
few	-	TRBV29-1	TRBJ2-3	CSVLPTAWSTDTQYF	TGCAGCGTACTTCCGACAGCCTGGAGCACAGATACGCAGTATTTT
-	-	TRBV20-1	TRBJ1-1	CSARDLGPLPEAFF	TGCAGTGCTAGAGATCTGGGCCCGTTGCCTGAAGCTTTCTTT
-	-	TRBV21-1	TRBJ1-1	CASSLKVRSETEAFF	TGTGCCAGCAGTCTAAAGGTGCGCTCCGAAACTGAAGCTTTCTTT
-	-	TRBV7-2	TRBJ2-3	CASSLVGQKTSQYF	TGTGCCAGCAGCTTGGTAGGACAGAAAACGTCGCAGTATTTT
-	-	TRBV20-1	TRBJ2-7	CSALEGFGQYF	TGCAGTGCCCTCGAGGGGTTCGGGCAGTACTTC
few	-	TRBV5-4	TRBJ2-2	CASSYFSVSNTGELFF	TGTGCCAGCAGTTATTTTAGCGTGTCGAACACCGGGGAGCTGTTTTTT
few	-	TRBV5-6	TRBJ1-5	CASSLLRASNQPQHF	TGTGCCAGCAGCTTGCTCAGGGCAAGCAATCAGCCCCAGCATTTT
-	-	TRBV6-2/TRBV6-3	TRBJ2-5	CASSPRTAYQETQYF	TGTGCCAGCAGTCCTCGGACAGCGTACCAAGAGACCCAGTACTTC
-	TRBD2	TRBV24-1	TRBJ2-2	CATSVPGLANTGELFF	TGTGCCACCAGTGTCCCGGGACTAGCGAACACCGGGGAGCTGTTTTTT
-	-	TRBV20-1	TRBJ2-2	CSASARGRGGELFF	TGCAGTGCTAGCGCGCGGGGGCGGGGCGGGGAGCTGTTTTTT
few	-	TRBV6-2/TRBV6-3	TRBJ2-7	CASSTAHIGIYEQYF	TGTGCCAGCAGTACCGCTCACATCGGGATTTACGAGCAGTACTTC
-	TRBD2	TRBV7-2	TRBJ2-7	CASSLIGLGDYEQYF	TGTGCCAGCAGCTTGATAGGACTAGGGGACTACGAGCAGTACTTC
few	TRBD2	TRBV20-1	TRBJ2-4	CSASPGLVNIQYF	TGCAGTGCTAGCCCGGGACTAGTAAACATTCAGTACTTC
-	TRBD2	TRBV6-1	TRBJ2-7	CASRGLAGGIGYEQYF	TGTGCCAGCAGAGGACTAGCGGGAGGCATTGGCTACGAGCAGTACTTC
few	-	TRBV5-4	TRBJ2-2	CASSSYNTGELFF	TGTGCCAGCAGCTCCTATAACACCGGGGAGCTGTTTTTT
-	-	TRBV14	TRBJ2-5	CASSSLPGRQETQYF	TGTGCCAGCAGCTCCTTGCCGGGACGCCAAGAGACCCAGTACTTC
few	TRBD2	TRBV7-8	TRBJ2-3	CALAGGSGTDTQYF	TGTGCGCTAGCGGGAGGTTCGGGGACAGATACGCAGTATTTT
many	-	TRBV10-3	TRBJ2-5	CAIRPGPQETQYF	TGTGCCATCAGGCCGGGACCCCAAGAGACCCAGTACTTC
-	-	TRBV20-1	TRBJ2-3	CSYTPDSKSYPQYF	TGCAGTTATACACCGGACTCCAAATCCTATCCGCAGTATTTT
few	TRBD1	TRBV5-1	TRBJ2-2	CASTTGVPGELFF	TGCGCCAGCACGACAGGGGTTCCCGGGGAGCTGTTTTTT
-	-	TRBV7-2	TRBJ2-1	CASSLGTKGDEQFF	TGTGCCAGCAGCTTAGGGACAAAGGGGGATGAGCAGTTCTTC
-	-	TRBV18	TRBJ2-6	CASSPRGPGANVLTF	TGTGCCAGCTCACCCCGCGGGCCTGGGGCCAACGTCCTGACTTTC
-	-	TRBV7-9	TRBJ2-3	CASSVIRPVTDTQYF	TGTGCCAGCAGCGTGATTAGGCCCGTGACAGATACGCAGTATTTT
-	-	TRBV20-1	TRBJ1-3	CSAIGGNTIYF	TGCAGTGCTATCGGTGGAAACACCATATATTTT
many	-	TRBV7-9	TRBJ2-5	CASSLVYAGQETQYF	TGTGCCAGCAGCTTAGTTTACGCAGGCCAAGAGACCCAGTACTTC
few	TRBD1	TRBV6-5	TRBJ1-2	CASSTYINKDRENGYTF	TGTGCCAGCAGTACTTATATTAATAAGGACAGGGAAAATGGCTACACCTTC
few	-	TRBV3-1	TRBJ2-7	CASSQGSGLTYEQYF	TGTGCCAGCAGCCAAGGTTCGGGGCTGACCTACGAGCAGTACTTC
-	TRBD1	TRBV10-3	TRBJ2-3	CAIGDSHTDTQYF	TGTGCCATCGGGGACAGCCACACAGATACGCAGTATTTT